Each of the 30 T cell receptor beta chains below was sequenced from the same sample in a study of blood T cell repertoires in COVID-19. The assay was immunoSEQ multiplex PCR, and TCRdb's table has in-frame clones only and misses some. The repertoire holds fewer than 300,000 clones, with approximately 85% as singletons. What was sequenced was PBMCs or T cells enriched from blood (not recorded which). These receptors came from a woman aged 25 to 39 who had recovered from COVID-19.

The chain links TRBV30 to TRBJ2-7; a weak D match, TRBD2 (6 bases). The CDR3 contains 14 residues. Trimming cost V 0 bases and J 3 bases, with 12 bases left between them. Looked up from germline, CDR1 is GTSNPN and CDR2 is SVGIG (reference sequence). This CDR3 reads CAWSVRWRGYEQYF. As DNA, the CDR3 is TGTGCCTGGAGTGTAAGGTGGCGGGGCTACGAGCAGTACTTC.

V usage is TRBV6-6 and J usage is TRBJ1-3, with D possibly being TRBD1 (6 bases). The germline CDR1 and CDR2 sequences are MNHNY and SVGAGI (reference sequence). The CDR3 extends over 15 amino acids. V gave up 5 bases and J gave up 4 bases, with 15 bases separating them. The CDR3 protein is CASSVQGKGGNTIYF. CDR3 nucleotide sequence: TGTGCCAGCAGTGTCCAGGGGAAAGGAGGAAACACCATATATTTT.

Note on this clone: The sample has other DNA sequences that encode this CDR3 too. The CDR3 bases are TGTGCCAGTAGGATCGGACTAGCGGGGTATAAAGCCGGGGAGCTGTTTTTT. Amino acids: CASRIGLAGYKAGELFF. This chain connects TRBV19 to TRBJ2-2; TRBD2 matches 12 bases. The germline gives CDR1 LNHDA, CDR2 SQIVND (reference sequence). CDR3 length: 17 amino acids. V was pared by 6 bases and J by 6 bases, with 11 bases of the junction left unmatched.

V and J are TRBV9 and TRBJ1-1, with 8 bases identical to TRBD1. Germline CDR1 reads SGDLS; CDR2 reads YYNGEE. This CDR3 region has 15 residues. Losses at the gene ends were 4 bases for V and 3 bases for J; bases not matched to a gene: 8. CDR3 sequence (DNA): TGTGCCAGCAGCCATAATCGACAGGGGTACACTGAAGCTTTCTTT. Protein sequence: CASSHNRQGYTEAFF. Drawing the rest from reference TRBV9 and TRBJ1-1, the complete variable domain is DSGVTQTPKHLITATGQRVTLRCSPRSGDLSVYWYQQSLDQGLQFLIQYYNGEERAKGNILERFSAQQFPDLHSELNLSSLELGDSALYFCASSHNRQGYTEAFFGQGTRLTVV.

This chain connects TRBV18 to TRBJ2-4; 10 bases fit TRBD2. The CDR3 spans 17 residues. Germline V lookup: CDR1 KGHSH, CDR2 LQKENI. The junction had 5 bases not matched to a gene; V was cut back by 3 bases and J by 0 bases. CDR3 bases: TGTGCCAGCTCACCGCTAGCGGGGGCGACAGCCAAAAACATTCAGTACTTC. This encodes CASSPLAGATAKNIQYF.

This rearrangement joins TRBV30 to TRBJ2-7; 11 bases match TRBD2. Unmatched junction bases numbered 2, after V lost 2 bases and J lost 2 bases. The CDR3 length is 14 residues. Germline V gene data show CDR1 as GTSNPN and CDR2 as SVGIG (reference sequence). This CDR3 reads CAWSTSGGTYEQYF. CDR3 sequence (DNA): TGTGCCTGGAGTACTAGCGGGGGTACCTACGAGCAGTACTTC.

The chain joins TRBV19 to TRBJ2-7, with a tentative D call TRBD2 (6 bases). Germline V gene lookup returns CDR1 LNHDA and CDR2 SQIVND (reference sequence). This CDR3 spans 14 amino acids. Trimming pared 5 bases from V and 9 bases from J, leaving 20 bases between. The CDR3 DNA reads as TGTGCCAGTAGTCCTTCCCCCTCTAGCGTCGGGCAGTACTTC. Translation: CASSPSPSSVGQYF.

The genes are TRBV12-3 or TRBV12-4 and TRBJ2-1; D remains unclear. The CDR3 contains 13 residues. V was trimmed by 4 bases and J by 8 bases, leaving 12 bases between them. In nucleotides, the CDR3 is TGTGCCAGCAGTTCCCCCCCGGTAGATGAGCAGTTCTTC. This codes for CASSSPPVDEQFF.

The chain is built from TRBV2 and TRBJ1-4; D remains unclear. CDR3 size: 11 residues. Germline V gene sequence: CDR1 SNHLY, CDR2 FYNNEI. V lost 3 bases and J lost 13, with 9 bases in between. In DNA form, the CDR3 reads TGTGCCAGCAGTGAGCAGGTGGGACTGTTTTTT. Protein sequence: CASSEQVGLFF.

J is TRBJ2-1 and V is TRBV11-2, with 8 bases matching TRBD1. Germline CDR1 is SGHAT and CDR2 is FQNNGV. The CDR3 totals 17 residues. The junction had 10 bases not matched to a gene; V was cut back by 5 bases and J by 1 base. This CDR3 reads CASSARQGQFSYNEQFF. The CDR3 DNA is TGTGCCAGCAGCGCGAGACAGGGGCAGTTTTCCTACAATGAGCAGTTCTTC.

The CDR3 DNA sequence: TGTGCCAGTAGTAGACCAGGGGGCACTGAAGCTTTCTTT. As protein: CASSRPGGTEAFF. V usage is TRBV19 and J usage is TRBJ1-1; 7 nucleotides agree with TRBD1. The CDR3 consists of 13 residues. Trimming at V came to 4 bases and at J to 4 bases, leaving 3 bases not matched to a gene. Germline V gene lookup returns CDR1 LNHDA and CDR2 SQIVND (reference sequence).

This clone came up a few times. V and J are TRBV18 and TRBJ1-6; the D is unclear. The CDR3 loop spans 15 amino acids. Germline-derived CDR1 and CDR2 are KGHSH and LQKENI. Between the trimmed V and J ends, which lost 3 bases and 7 bases, there was a span of 13 bases. The CDR3 region is CASSPRGLGNSPLHF. The CDR3 bases are TGTGCCAGCTCACCGAGAGGGTTGGGAAATTCACCCCTCCACTTT. Supplemented by reference TRBV18 and TRBJ1-6, the full variable domain reads NAGVMQNPRHLVRRRGQEARLRCSPMKGHSHVYWYRQLPEEGLKFMVYLQKENIIDESGMPKERFSAEFPKEGPSILRIQQVVRGDSAAYFCASSPRGLGNSPLHFGNGTRLTVT.

CDR3 coding DNA: TGTGCCACCAGTGCAAGACAGGGGAGAAAACTGTTTTTT. Translating it yields CATSARQGRKLFF. This chain connects TRBV24-1 to TRBJ1-4; 8 bases align to TRBD1. Unmatched junction bases numbered 5, after V lost 5 bases and J lost 10 bases. The V gene's germline CDR1 is KGHDR and CDR2 SFDVKD. The CDR3 consists of 13 residues.

This clone was seen once. J is TRBJ1-3 and V is TRBV28; 8 nucleotides align to TRBD1. The V gene's germline CDR1 is MDHEN and CDR2 SYDVKM. Trimming cost V 4 bases and J 4 bases; bases outside gene matches: 0. The CDR3 contains 13 residues. The CDR3 loop is CASSWTGGNTIYF. Written as DNA, the CDR3 is TGTGCCAGCAGTTGGACAGGGGGAAACACCATATATTTT.

The genes are TRBV6-5 and TRBJ1-5; a possible D gene is TRBD1 (6 bases). The CDR3 is 15 residues long. CDR1 and CDR2 from the germline V gene are MNHEY and SVGAGI. V lost 6 bases and J lost 1, with 13 bases in between. Written as DNA, the CDR3 is TGTGCCAGCAGCCACGGGACATCAAGCAATCAGCCCCAGCATTTT. This sequence encodes CASSHGTSSNQPQHF.

The chain links TRBV15 to TRBJ2-7; a weak D match, TRBD1 (7 bases). The CDR3 covers 17 residues. Trimming cost V 2 bases and J 7 bases, with 24 bases left between them. The germline gives CDR1 LNHNV, CDR2 YYDKDF (reference sequence). The CDR3 is CATSRSLAGTAHGEQYF. CDR3 DNA sequence: TGTGCCACCAGCAGATCCCTCGCGGGGACAGCCCACGGGGAGCAGTACTTC.

The J gene is TRBJ1-5, the V gene TRBV30; perhaps TRBD1 as D (6 bases). The germline V gene has CDR1 GTSNPN and CDR2 SVGIG (reference sequence). V lost 5 bases and J 4 bases, leaving 18 bases between the germline ends. This CDR3 is built from 15 residues. CDR3 loop: CAWDTGQPKNQPQHF. CDR3 coding DNA: TGTGCCTGGGATACTGGACAGCCTAAAAATCAGCCCCAGCATTTT.

This chain links TRBV6-5 with TRBJ2-7, with 11 nucleotides matching TRBD2. CDR3 length: 12 residues. Germline lookup yields CDR1 MNHEY and CDR2 SVGAGI. V was pared by 7 bases and J by 6 bases, with 2 bases of the junction left unmatched. The CDR3 nucleotides are TGTGCCAGCAAGGGACTAGCGGCCGAGCAGTACTTC. Translating gives CASKGLAAEQYF.

The chain uses TRBV12-3 or TRBV12-4 and TRBJ2-7; a possible D gene is TRBD1 (5 bases). The CDR3 totals 11 residues. The V and J ends lost 5 bases and 6 bases respectively, with 8 bases between them. The CDR3 loop is CASSQGGEQYF. The CDR3 DNA reads TGTGCCAGCAGTCAGGGCGGCGAGCAGTACTTC.

J is TRBJ2-5 and V is TRBV6-1; D is unresolved. The CDR3 is 14 residues long. V was shortened by 1 base and J by 6 bases, with 12 bases between the two germline ends. Looked up from germline, CDR1 is MNHNS and CDR2 is SASEGT. CDR3 residues: CASSEDRVSQTQYF. As DNA, the CDR3 is TGTGCCAGCAGTGAAGACCGGGTGAGTCAGACCCAGTACTTC.

The J gene is TRBJ2-1, the V gene TRBV6-5, with 9 bases identical to TRBD2. Trimming removed 6 bases from V and 8 bases from J; junction bases left unmatched: 2. Germline CDR1 and CDR2: MNHEY and SVGAGI. This CDR3 has 12 residues. CDR3 loop: CASSRGGDEQFF. The CDR3 DNA reads as TGTGCCAGCAGCCGCGGGGGGGATGAGCAGTTCTTC.

The sample holds one count of this clone. The chain uses TRBV6-5 and TRBJ1-1, with D unresolved. V gave up 5 bases and J gave up 1 base, with 8 bases separating them. Germline-derived CDR1 and CDR2 are MNHEY and SVGAGI. The CDR3 totals 13 residues. The CDR3 DNA sequence: TGTGCCAGCAGTACCCGAGAGAACACTGAAGCTTTCTTT. This gives the protein CASSTRENTEAFF.

The J gene is TRBJ1-4, the V gene TRBV5-1, with 7 bases fitting TRBD1. Germline CDR1 is SGHRS and CDR2 is YFSETQ. The CDR3 is made up of 14 amino acids. The V and J ends lost 1 base and 3 bases, in that order; junction bases with no gene match: 0. The CDR3 DNA reads TGCGCCAGCAGCTTGAGGGGGCCTAATGAAAAACTGTTTTTT. As protein: CASSLRGPNEKLFF.

The genes are TRBV28 and TRBJ1-1; 10 bases align to TRBD1. CDR3 length: 14 amino acids. V lost 6 bases and J lost 1; bases outside the gene matches: 2. Germline CDR1 MDHEN, CDR2 SYDVKM. For the CDR3, the DNA is TGTGCCAGCAGGTGGACAGGGGGGAACACTGAAGCTTTCTTT. Translated, it gives CASRWTGGNTEAFF.

This sequence joins TRBV28 and TRBJ1-5; TRBD1 aligns across 7 bases. The germline CDR1 and CDR2 sequences are MDHEN and SYDVKM. This CDR3 spans 16 amino acids. With 5 bases clipped from V and 2 bases from J, the junction kept 9 bases outside the gene matches. The CDR3 DNA reads as TGTGCCAGCAGTGCCTACAGGGGTGAAGGCAATCAGCCCCAGCATTTT. Translation gives CASSAYRGEGNQPQHF.

This chain joins TRBV18 and TRBJ2-1; 9 nucleotides agree with TRBD1. V lost 1 base and J lost 10; bases outside the gene matches: 5. The CDR3 loop spans 14 amino acids. In germline, CDR1 is KGHSH, CDR2 LQKENI. CDR3 DNA: TGTGCCAGCTCACCACTTTTACAGGGGGCCGAGCAGTTCTTC. Translating gives CASSPLLQGAEQFF. The full variable domain, its missing parts supplied by reference TRBV18 and TRBJ2-1, is NAGVMQNPRHLVRRRGQEARLRCSPMKGHSHVYWYRQLPEEGLKFMVYLQKENIIDESGMPKERFSAEFPKEGPSILRIQQVVRGDSAAYFCASSPLLQGAEQFFGPGTRLTVL.

This chain joins TRBV7-8 and TRBJ1-5, with D hard to call. Trimming stripped 0 bases from V and 5 bases from J, with 8 bases between. CDR3 length: 14 residues. CDR1 SGHVS and CDR2 FQNEAQ come from the germline V gene. The CDR3 reads CASSLALLYQPQHF. DNA of the CDR3: TGTGCCAGCAGCTTAGCGCTACTGTATCAGCCCCAGCATTTT.

This clone was counted between two and nine times. The chain couples TRBV2 to TRBJ2-3; D is perhaps TRBD2 (6 bases). Trimming took off 5 bases at V and 3 bases at J, with 15 bases between the two ends. The CDR3 has 15 amino acids. CDR1 and CDR2 (germline): SNHLY, FYNNEI. CDR3 nucleotides: TGTGCCAGCAGTCCTGCGGGGAAAGAGACAGATACGCAGTATTTT. Amino acids: CASSPAGKETDTQYF.

The chain recombines TRBV6-5 with TRBJ2-5, with D maybe TRBD1 (5 bases). The V gene's germline CDR1 is MNHEY and CDR2 SVGAGI. The CDR3 length is 16 residues. Trimming cost V 0 bases and J 5 bases, with 16 bases left between them. CDR3 in DNA: TGTGCCAGCAGTTACTCCCTAGACAGCTTGGCGGAGACCCAGTACTTC. The encoded protein is CASSYSLDSLAETQYF.

In its sample, this clone was seen once. This chain joins TRBV2 and TRBJ1-2, with 7 bases that match TRBD1. This CDR3 has 18 amino acids. J was trimmed by 6 bases and V by 4 bases; bases with no gene match: 20. From germline, CDR1 is SNHLY and CDR2 FYNNEI. The CDR3 protein is CASSGMTGTLRDGDGYTF. DNA of the CDR3: TGTGCCAGCAGTGGGATGACAGGGACCCTCCGGGATGGGGATGGCTACACCTTC.